The 12 T cell receptor beta chains presented below share a single source sample, sequenced in a study of CD8+CD57+ T cells in acquired aplastic anemia. Individuals selected for sequencing had exhibited CD8+CD57+ cell expansion on flow cytometry. The template used for profiling TCR beta VDJ and CDR3 was genomic DNA. TCRdb reanalysed the reads using MiXCR and keeps one entry per CDR3 protein. Here the sample spans hundreds of thousands of distinct CDR3 sequences, roughly 82% being singletons. Sequenced sample: sorted CD4+, CD8+, or CD8+CD57+ T cells (not recorded which) from PBMCs. The source of these receptors is a human donor with aplastic anemia.

A remark on this clonotype: One end of the junction is discordant with germline, which a read error may explain. This chain joins TRBV2 and TRBJ1-2; no reliable D call. The CDR3 extends over 13 amino acids. The germline CDR1 and CDR2 sequences are SNHLY and FYNNEI. CDR3 sequence (DNA): TGTGCCAGCGGGCACGGCGTTACAGATACGCAGTATTTC. Translating gives CASGHGVTDTQYF.

The chain has TRBV2 and TRBJ2-7; D possibly matches TRBD1 or TRBD2 (5 bases each). This CDR3 region has 13 residues. Trimming cost V 3 bases and J 7 bases, with 13 bases left between them. Germline CDR1 is SNHLY and CDR2 is FYNNEI. The CDR3 coding sequence is TGTGCCAGCAGTGAGCCCGGGACGGTGGAGCAGTACGTC. Encoded protein: CASSEPGTVEQYV.

The J gene is TRBJ2-3, the V gene TRBV19; D remains ambiguous. V gave up 5 bases and J gave up 13 bases, with 22 bases separating them. From germline, CDR1 is LNHDA and CDR2 SQIVND (reference sequence). CDR3 length: 14 residues. The CDR3 is CASSLAGGAYNEYF. CDR3 sequence (DNA): TGTGCCAGTAGTTTAGCTGGCGGTGCCTATAATGAGTATTTT.

The rearrangement links TRBV2 to TRBJ1-2; weak D call: TRBD1 (6 bases). The CDR3 consists of 13 residues. V was trimmed by 11 bases and J by 0 bases, leaving 13 bases between them. CDR1 is SNHLY, CDR2 FYNNEI, per germline. CDR3 amino acids: CADGQSPNYGYTF. In DNA form, the CDR3 reads TGTGCCGACGGACAGTCTCCTAACTATGGCTACACCTTC. The entire variable domain, with the rest obtained from reference TRBV2 and TRBJ1-2, is as follows: EPEVTQTPSHQVTQMGQEVILRCVPISNHLYFYWYRQILGQKVEFLVSFYNNEISEKSEIFDDQFSVERPDGSNFTLKIRSTKLEDSAMYFCADGQSPNYGYTFGSGTRLTVV.

The chain has TRBV2 and TRBJ1-2; D unclear. V was clipped by 6 bases and J by 8 bases, with 22 bases between them. There are 15 residues in the CDR3. Germline CDR1 is SNHLY and CDR2 is FYNNEI. The CDR3 DNA reads as TGTGCCAGCAGGTACGGTGGCGGGTCAACCCAGGGCTACACCTTC. Its translation: CASRYGGGSTQGYTF.

This clonotype came up once. A read error may produce the germline difference seen at one junction end. The chain employs TRBV15 and TRBJ2-1; 8 nucleotides match TRBD2. The closer fit of TRBJ2-7 to the DNA end suggests the J call may be wrong. Germline V gene sequence: CDR1 LNHNV, CDR2 YYDKDF (reference sequence). The CDR3 extends over 14 amino acids. The CDR3 region is CAISRGGGHDEQYF. As DNA, the CDR3 is TGTGCCATCAGCAGAGGCGGGGGGCACGATGAGCAGTACTTC.

V and J are TRBV9 and TRBJ2-5; TRBD2 might be the D (5 bases). V lost 7 bases and J 14 bases, leaving 27 bases between the germline ends. This CDR3 comprises 14 residues. Germline assignment: CDR1 SGDLS and CDR2 YYNGEE. The CDR3 reads CASGGAGSIQYFYF. CDR3 DNA sequence: TGTGCCAGCGGAGGAGCTGGCAGCATTCAGTACTTCTACTTC.

This chain joins TRBV7-9 and TRBJ2-3, with D perhaps TRBD2 (5 bases). CDR3 length: 15 amino acids. Germline V lookup: CDR1 SEHNR, CDR2 FQNEAQ (reference sequence). V lost 3 bases to trimming and J lost 11 bases, with 21 bases between them. CDR3 DNA sequence: TGTGCCAGCAGCTTCGCTGGCGGGCTCGAGGATCAGCAGTATTTT. Its protein product is CASSFAGGLEDQQYF.

On this clonotype: Compared with germline, one end of the junction differs, possibly owing to a read error. The gene calls are TRBV7-8 and TRBJ1-5, with 7 bases lining up with TRBD1. The germline V gene has CDR1 SGHVS and CDR2 FQNEAQ. This CDR3 is 14 amino acids long. CDR3 in amino acids: CASSPQGSPDTQHF. In DNA form, the CDR3 reads TGTGCCAGCAGCCCACAGGGGAGTCCCGATACGCAGCATTTC.

The CDR3 reads CASSLAGGGDTQHYF. DNA of the CDR3: TGTGCCAGCAGCTTAGCGGGAGGAGGGGATACGCAGCATTACTTC. V gene TRBV7-8 combines with J gene TRBJ2-5; a possible D gene is TRBD2 (6 bases). There are 15 residues in the CDR3. Germline lookup yields CDR1 SGHVS and CDR2 FQNEAQ. V lost 0 bases to trimming and J lost 14 bases, with 22 bases between them. The complete variable domain, with remaining parts taken from reference TRBV7-8 and TRBJ2-5, reads GAGVSQSPRYKVAKRGQDVALRCDPISGHVSLFWYQQALGQGPEFLTYFQNEAQLDKSGLPSDRFFAERPEGSVSTLKIQRTQQEDSAVYLCASSLAGGGDTQHYFGPGTRLLVL.

As regards this clonotype: A junction end diverges from the germline sequence, so it may reflect a read error. The gene calls are TRBV7-9 and TRBJ2-7; D may be TRBD1 (7 bases). The CDR3 has 14 residues. The germline CDR1 and CDR2 sequences are SEHNR and FQNEAQ (reference sequence). DNA for the CDR3: TGTGCCAGCAGCTCAGGGGGAGGTGCCGACGAACAGTATTTC. Protein sequence: CASSSGGGADEQYF. The full variable domain, completed using reference TRBV7-9 and TRBJ2-7, is DTGVSQNPRHKITKRGQNVTFRCDPISEHNRLYWYRQTLGQGPEFLTYFQNEAQLEKSRLLSDRFSAERPKGSFSTLEIQRTEQGDSAMYLCASSSGGGADEQYFGPGTRLTVT.

In the case of this clonotype: Because the CDR3 is missing its conserved closing phenylalanine or tryptophan, this is likely a read error. The DNA is left out, because the CDR3 cannot be placed on it with certainty; the CDR3 is given as TCRdb lists it. This chain joins TRBV7-9 and TRBJ2-3; the D call in the table, TRBD2, was not verified against the DNA. The V gene's germline CDR1 is SEHNR and CDR2 FQNEAQ (reference sequence). A total of 13 residues make up the CDR3, ends included. CDR3 region: CASSAGAEAQYYG.